The source of this T cell receptor (beta chain) is a study of STAT5B mutations in CD4+ large granular lymphocyte leukemia. V shed 2 bases and J shed 3 bases, with 5 bases lying between them. The CDR3 runs 13 residues. CDR1 and CDR2 (germline): MNHNS, SASEGT. TCRdb's copy holds only in-frame clones and misses some; the assay was immunoSEQ multiplex PCR. The sample has 35,000 to 40,000 clones, 65% to 90% seen once; the top ten hold under 1.5%. Specimen: CD4+ T cells from blood buffy coats. The TCR comes from a human donor in good health. This rearrangement joins TRBV6-1 to TRBJ1-5; D gene uncertain. The CDR3 here is CASSERYNQPQHF. The CDR3 DNA reads TGTGCCAGCAGTGAACGATACAATCAGCCCCAGCATTTT.